Below, one T cell receptor (beta chain) is given with its context. The CDR3 contains 13 residues. The ends lost 3 bases at V and 8 bases at J; junction bases unmatched: 3. CDR1 is KGHSH, CDR2 LQKENI, per germline. The data are from a study of beta chain features in type 1 diabetes. The isolated RNA, all of it, was reverse transcribed, so expressed TCRB transcripts were what got sequenced. Profiled with immunoSEQ multiplex PCR; TCRdb holds only in-frame clones, not every one. This sample has fewer than 250,000 clones, with over 12% found just once. The rearrangement links TRBV18 to TRBJ1-4, with TRBD1 matching 7 bases. The receptor's source is a woman aged 40 to 49 in good health. Sequences were obtained from naive CD4+ T cells from blood. The CDR3 nucleotides read TGTGCCAGCTCACCTGCGGGACAGGAAAAACTGTTTTTT. Translating it yields CASSPAGQEKLFF.